This T cell receptor (beta chain) came from a study of T cell repertoires in cytomegalovirus infection (dated by TCRdb to about 2019). At the level of the whole study: Alongside well-studied HLA-B-restricted epitopes, the peptide stimulations were aimed at recently identified HLA-C-restricted CMV epitopes, whose presentation resists viral immunomodulation. Donor HLA type was relevant to the analysis, as public TCR beta signatures indicated carriage of CMV infection together with the matching HLA type. The investigation overall reported the following: The ex vivo response was dominated by HLA-C-restricted CMV-specific TCR beta clonotypes, which also provided the single most frequent clonotype in two of eight donors. In both this cohort and an independent 352-donor cohort, the cumulative frequency of public TCR beta family members distinguished carriers of CMV infection plus the relevant HLA type.

Sequencing instrument: Illumina HiSeq 1500. TCRdb applied fastp at Q25 and MiXCR to the public reads, then kept only in-frame beta chains. Here each entry gathers all rows of one CDR3 protein and keeps the most common genes and DNA. This sample is represented by hundreds of thousands of distinct CDR3 sequences; roughly 34% of them were singletons. The leading ten clones occupy roughly 16% of the sample. This clonotype was counted ten times or more. Its antigen is not yet known. Base-call qualities are not available, and no considerably larger clone is one nucleotide away. The CDR3 runs 15 amino acids, cysteine and phenylalanine included. The retained sequence is limited to the CDR3, 45 bases, with the frame set at the first base. As encoded in the germline V gene, CDR1 is SGHTA while CDR2 is FQGTGA. The V end gives up 3 bases and the J end 8 bases, leaving 8 bases in the junction not matched to a gene.

The treatment or condition label for this specimen denotes: in vitro stimulation with specific CMV peptide epitopes to enrich CMV-specific T cells. The sequencing here drew on cultured PBMCs, taken from culture after CMV antigen stimulation. This clonotype originated in a human donor in good health (CMV status not recorded). Some clones in this sample may be carry-over from other donors' samples. The V gene is TRBV7-3 and the J gene is TRBJ2-1, and TRBD2 aligns with 9 junction nucleotides. The CDR3 is CASSFRNSGRDEQFF. DNA sequence: TGTGCCAGCAGCTTTCGGAATAGCGGGAGAGATGAGCAGTTCTTC.